This TCR beta chain appears in the sequencing data of a study of vaccination effects on CD4 cells after COVID-19. Turning to the study itself: Wells of around 2.2 million PBMC each were grown with around 10 IU/ml IL-2 and approximately 10 ug/ml peptides. Study outcomes and limitations: Healthy vaccinees showed cross-reactivity with common cold coronaviruses in only 1 of 255 vaccine-induced clones. The study dataset contains few convalescent patients and includes no early post-infection timepoints.

To note about this clone: Antigen: not known.

The protocol was immunoSEQ multiplex PCR, while the TCRdb copy is restricted to in-frame clones and leaves out a portion. The sample records fewer than 35,000 clones, 74% being singletons. It was after nine to ten days of culture that CD4+ T cells were isolated. All participants had two doses of either the BNT162b2 or mRNA-1273 vaccine. Cultures received IL-2 medium that replaced half the medium on days 3 and 7. Sequences were derived from CD4+ T cells from PBMCs cultured without peptide, sampled after COVID-19 vaccination. The clonotype comes from a human donor who received a COVID-19 vaccine.

CDR3: CAISESTGTETQYF. DNA of the CDR3: TGTGCCATCAGTGAGTCGACAGGGACAGAGACCCAGTACTTC. This rearrangement joins TRBV10-3 to TRBJ2-5; 7 bases agree with TRBD1. V shed 0 bases and J 4 bases; nucleotides not matched to a gene: 2. The V gene's germline CDR1 is ENHRY and CDR2 SYGVKD. The CDR3 is made up of 14 amino acids.